These T cell receptor beta chains were read from a single sample in a study of CD8 T cells in Susac syndrome. TCRdb independently ran MiXCR on the immunoSEQ multiplex PCR reads; one entry per CDR3 protein. Of about 22,000 distinct CDR3 sequences listed, 85% to 95% are singletons. Material: CD8+ T cells from PBMCs. These receptors came from a human donor in good health. Both conserved end residues are part of each CDR3. The order of the fields is V gene, D gene, J gene, clone size, CDR3 protein, CDR3 DNA. A D gene is named only where the DNA matches it firmly. Some rows have no size entry. The others give once, few or many, or a class for an expanded clone.

V gene: TRBV4-3; D gene: TRBD1; J gene: TRBJ2-4; clone size: .; CDR3 protein: CASSPGTGGDIQYF; CDR3 DNA: TGCGCCAGCAGCCCCGGGACAGGGGGGGACATTCAGTACTTC
V gene: TRBV6-6; D gene: .; J gene: TRBJ2-5; clone size: once; CDR3 protein: CASSFEGVGETQYF; CDR3 DNA: TGTGCCAGCTCCTTTGAGGGGGTGGGAGAGACCCAGTACTTC
V gene: TRBV5-6; D gene: TRBD1; J gene: TRBJ2-1; clone size: .; CDR3 protein: CASTFFYRGSSNEQFF; CDR3 DNA: TGTGCCAGCACCTTCTTTTACAGGGGGTCTAGCAATGAGCAGTTCTTC
V gene: TRBV5-1; D gene: TRBD1; J gene: TRBJ1-2; clone size: .; CDR3 protein: CASSTTGTGFRSNYGYTF; CDR3 DNA: TGCGCCAGCAGCACTACCGGGACAGGGTTTAGGAGTAACTATGGCTACACCTTC
V gene: TRBV7-9; D gene: .; J gene: TRBJ1-1; clone size: .; CDR3 protein: CASSLEQGQNTEAFF; CDR3 DNA: TGTGCCAGCAGCTTAGAACAGGGACAGAACACTGAAGCTTTCTTT
V gene: TRBV20-1; D gene: TRBD1; J gene: TRBJ1-2; clone size: .; CDR3 protein: CSASGTGFYGYTF; CDR3 DNA: TGCAGTGCTAGCGGGACAGGGTTCTATGGCTACACCTTC
V gene: TRBV7-9; D gene: .; J gene: TRBJ2-7; clone size: few; CDR3 protein: CASSAGTSSYEQYF; CDR3 DNA: TGTGCCAGCAGCGCCGGGACCAGCTCCTACGAGCAGTACTTC
V gene: TRBV10-3; D gene: .; J gene: TRBJ1-1; clone size: .; CDR3 protein: CAISESLAGDLTEAFF; CDR3 DNA: TGTGCCATCAGTGAGTCCCTGGCAGGGGACCTCACTGAAGCTTTCTTT
V gene: TRBV11-2; D gene: .; J gene: TRBJ1-5; clone size: .; CDR3 protein: CASSLATRGKPQHF; CDR3 DNA: TGTGCCAGCAGCTTAGCCACGAGGGGAAAGCCCCAGCATTTT
V gene: TRBV27; D gene: .; J gene: TRBJ2-2; clone size: .; CDR3 protein: CASRPGVTGELFF; CDR3 DNA: TGTGCCAGCAGGCCCGGGGTGACCGGGGAGCTGTTTTTT
V gene: TRBV6-5; D gene: .; J gene: TRBJ2-2; clone size: .; CDR3 protein: CASSYPDTGELFF; CDR3 DNA: TGTGCCAGCAGTTACCCTGACACCGGGGAGCTGTTTTTT
V gene: TRBV11-1; D gene: TRBD2; J gene: TRBJ2-1; clone size: .; CDR3 protein: CASSPLGGAGGSFSSYNEQFF; CDR3 DNA: TGTGCCAGCAGCCCGTTGGGAGGGGCAGGTGGGTCCTTTAGCTCCTACAATGAGCAGTTCTTC
V gene: TRBV29-1; D gene: .; J gene: TRBJ2-2; clone size: once; CDR3 protein: CSVEARGPRTGELFF; CDR3 DNA: TGCAGCGTTGAAGCCCGGGGGCCGCGGACCGGGGAGCTGTTTTTT
V gene: TRBV7-2; D gene: .; J gene: TRBJ2-5; clone size: .; CDR3 protein: CASSPFLWRRGETQYF; CDR3 DNA: TGTGCCAGCAGCCCCTTTCTCTGGCGCCGAGGGGAGACCCAGTACTTC
V gene: TRBV5-5; D gene: .; J gene: TRBJ2-7; clone size: .; CDR3 protein: CASSLSLGSYEQYF; CDR3 DNA: TGTGCCAGCAGCTTATCACTAGGAAGCTACGAGCAGTACTTC
V gene: TRBV19; D gene: .; J gene: TRBJ1-1; clone size: .; CDR3 protein: CASSLRTPRSHTEAFF; CDR3 DNA: TGTGCCAGTAGCCTCCGGACGCCCCGGTCGCACACTGAAGCTTTCTTT
V gene: TRBV12-3/TRBV12-4; D gene: TRBD1; J gene: TRBJ1-2; clone size: .; CDR3 protein: CASSPTGTAYGYTF; CDR3 DNA: TGTGCCAGCAGTCCAACCGGGACAGCCTATGGCTACACCTTC
V gene: TRBV6-2/TRBV6-3; D gene: TRBD2; J gene: TRBJ2-7; clone size: .; CDR3 protein: CASRPGLAGWYEQYF; CDR3 DNA: TGTGCCAGCAGGCCGGGACTAGCGGGGTGGTACGAGCAGTACTTC
V gene: TRBV7-9; D gene: .; J gene: TRBJ1-2; clone size: .; CDR3 protein: CASSSTRAYGYTF; CDR3 DNA: TGTGCCAGCAGTTCTACTCGTGCATATGGCTACACCTTC
V gene: TRBV20-1; D gene: TRBD2; J gene: TRBJ2-5; clone size: .; CDR3 protein: CSARKSSGGAETQYF; CDR3 DNA: TGCAGTGCTAGAAAATCTAGCGGGGGGGCGGAGACCCAGTACTTC
V gene: TRBV7-2; D gene: TRBD2; J gene: TRBJ2-2; clone size: .; CDR3 protein: CASTRAVAGGTGELFF; CDR3 DNA: TGTGCCAGCACCCGAGCCGTAGCGGGGGGTACCGGGGAGCTGTTTTTT
V gene: TRBV6-2/TRBV6-3; D gene: .; J gene: TRBJ1-1; clone size: .; CDR3 protein: CASSYRGGGTEAFF; CDR3 DNA: TGTGCCAGCAGTTACAGGGGAGGCGGCACTGAAGCTTTCTTT
V gene: TRBV14; D gene: .; J gene: TRBJ1-2; clone size: .; CDR3 protein: CASSLPGKEYGYTF; CDR3 DNA: TGTGCCAGCAGCCTTCCCGGGAAGGAATATGGCTACACCTTC
V gene: TRBV4-3; D gene: .; J gene: TRBJ2-7; clone size: once; CDR3 protein: CASSQEIGFSYEQYF; CDR3 DNA: TGCGCCAGCAGCCAAGAAATCGGATTTTCCTACGAGCAGTACTTC
V gene: TRBV9; D gene: .; J gene: TRBJ2-2; clone size: .; CDR3 protein: CASSVEGELFF; CDR3 DNA: TGTGCCAGCAGCGTAGAGGGGGAGCTGTTTTTT
V gene: TRBV25-1; D gene: TRBD1; J gene: TRBJ2-2; clone size: .; CDR3 protein: CASSDLQGHTGELFF; CDR3 DNA: TGTGCCAGCAGTGATTTACAGGGGCACACCGGGGAGCTGTTCTTT
V gene: TRBV29-1; D gene: .; J gene: TRBJ2-6; clone size: .; CDR3 protein: CSVEEKEDSGANVLTF; CDR3 DNA: TGCAGCGTTGAAGAAAAGGAGGACTCTGGGGCCAACGTCCTGACTTTC
V gene: TRBV2; D gene: .; J gene: TRBJ2-3; clone size: .; CDR3 protein: CASSPGHRTSGTDTQYF; CDR3 DNA: TGTGCCAGCAGCCCGGGACACCGTACTTCCGGCACAGATACGCAGTATTTT
V gene: TRBV7-9; D gene: TRBD2; J gene: TRBJ2-5; clone size: .; CDR3 protein: CASSAPGRGVETQYF; CDR3 DNA: TGTGCCAGCAGCGCCCCCGGGAGGGGAGTCGAGACCCAGTACTTC
V gene: TRBV6-2/TRBV6-3; D gene: .; J gene: TRBJ2-3; clone size: .; CDR3 protein: CASSSEAQDTQYF; CDR3 DNA: TGTGCCAGCAGTTCCGAGGCTCAAGATACGCAGTATTTT
V gene: TRBV4-3; D gene: TRBD1; J gene: TRBJ2-1; clone size: .; CDR3 protein: CASRRDRSSYNEQFF; CDR3 DNA: TGCGCCAGCAGGCGGGACAGGAGCTCCTACAATGAGCAGTTCTTC
V gene: TRBV6-2/TRBV6-3; D gene: .; J gene: TRBJ1-1; clone size: .; CDR3 protein: CASSPTGTTIEAFF; CDR3 DNA: TGTGCCAGCAGTCCCACCGGGACAACCATTGAAGCTTTCTTT
V gene: TRBV7-8; D gene: .; J gene: TRBJ1-1; clone size: once; CDR3 protein: CASSPPEAMNTEAFF; CDR3 DNA: TGTGCCAGCAGCCCCCCTGAGGCAATGAACACTGAAGCTTTCTTT
V gene: TRBV6-1; D gene: TRBD2; J gene: TRBJ2-7; clone size: .; CDR3 protein: CASSEFSGGAYEQYF; CDR3 DNA: TGTGCCAGCAGTGAATTTAGCGGGGGGGCCTACGAGCAGTACTTC
V gene: TRBV7-8; D gene: .; J gene: TRBJ1-2; clone size: .; CDR3 protein: CASSLGAGAGYGYTF; CDR3 DNA: TGTGCCAGCAGCTTAGGCGCAGGGGCGGGCTATGGCTACACCTTC
V gene: TRBV7-8; D gene: .; J gene: TRBJ2-3; clone size: .; CDR3 protein: CASSLRDRVAGGSTDTQYF; CDR3 DNA: TGTGCCAGCAGCTTAAGGGACAGGGTTGCGGGGGGATCCACAGATACGCAGTATTTT
V gene: TRBV29-1; D gene: TRBD1; J gene: TRBJ1-1; clone size: .; CDR3 protein: CSVEPGLTGDRGYWVTEAFF; CDR3 DNA: TGCAGCGTTGAACCCGGGCTTACGGGGGACAGGGGATATTGGGTCACTGAAGCTTTCTTT
V gene: TRBV29-1; D gene: .; J gene: TRBJ1-3; clone size: .; CDR3 protein: CSVEDNRNSGNTIYF; CDR3 DNA: TGCAGCGTTGAAGATAACAGGAACTCTGGAAACACCATATATTTT
V gene: TRBV7-9; D gene: .; J gene: TRBJ2-1; clone size: .; CDR3 protein: CASSPDPGLIYNEQFF; CDR3 DNA: TGTGCCAGCAGCCCGGACCCCGGACTGATATACAATGAGCAGTTCTTC
V gene: TRBV5-6; D gene: .; J gene: TRBJ2-7; clone size: .; CDR3 protein: CASSMIRISYEQYF; CDR3 DNA: TGTGCCAGCAGCATGATCCGGATCTCCTACGAGCAGTACTTC
V gene: TRBV7-7; D gene: .; J gene: TRBJ2-1; clone size: .; CDR3 protein: CASSPTPAADEQFF; CDR3 DNA: TGTGCTAGCAGCCCGACCCCCGCGGCGGATGAGCAGTTCTTC
V gene: TRBV6-2/TRBV6-3; D gene: .; J gene: TRBJ2-3; clone size: .; CDR3 protein: CASRRLNVGYRTDTQYF; CDR3 DNA: TGTGCCAGCAGGCGTTTGAACGTGGGCTACCGCACAGATACGCAGTATTTT